Listed below are T cell receptor beta chains from one sample, sequenced in a study of regulatory T cells in long-lasting Graves disease. TCRdb re-analysed the multiplex PCR reads in MiXCR, keeping a single row per CDR3 protein. The table includes 300,000 to 400,000 distinct CDR3 sequences, 15% to 20% detected once. These data are also associated with another study on T cells in Graves' hyperthyroidism and ophthalmopathy.

The input for sequencing was peripheral blood mononuclear cells (PBMCs), taken at new diagnosis, from a patient treated with antithyroid drugs. The source of these receptors is a man aged 35 to 55 with Graves disease. The CDR3 runs from the conserved cysteine through the conserved F or W. Fields, in order: V gene, J gene, clone size, D gene, CDR3 protein, CDR3 DNA. D genes are given only for firm matches. The size entry is marked missing in some rows and otherwise reads once, few, many or a size class.

>TRBV2|TRBJ2-3|many|NA
CASSARQGIGGYTDTQYF
TGTGCCAGCAGTGCGCGACAGGGAATCGGGGGTTACACAGATACGCAGTATTTT
>TRBV14|TRBJ2-1|NA|NA
CASSQVYYNEQFF
TGTGCCAGCAGCCAAGTGTACTACAATGAGCAGTTCTTC
>TRBV7-8|TRBJ2-5|NA|NA
CASSYTSGLAIELETQYF
TGTGCCAGCAGCTACACCAGTGGGCTAGCGATAGAACTTGAGACCCAGTACTTC
>TRBV2|TRBJ2-1|many|TRBD2
CASSEILREGEQFF
TGTGCCAGCAGTGAAATTCTAAGGGAGGGTGAGCAGTTCTTC
>TRBV19|TRBJ2-6|NA|TRBD1
CASSPRTGLHSGANVLTF
TGTGCCAGTAGTCCGCGGACAGGCTTGCACTCTGGGGCCAACGTCCTGACTTTC
>TRBV7-2|TRBJ2-1|few|TRBD2
CASSFAGGSLNEQFF
TGTGCCAGCAGCTTTGCGGGGGGGTCCCTCAATGAGCAGTTCTTC
>TRBV13|TRBJ2-3|NA|NA
CASSTQGGLRVDTQYF
TGTGCCAGCAGTACCCAGGGGGGGCTCCGCGTAGATACGCAGTATTTT
>TRBV2|TRBJ1-5|many|TRBD1
CASTDREGQPQHF
TGTGCCAGCACGGACAGGGAGGGACAGCCCCAGCATTTT
>TRBV18|TRBJ2-5|many|NA
CASSPEQGWSETQYF
TGTGCCAGCTCACCTGAACAGGGTTGGTCGGAGACCCAGTACTTC
>TRBV9|TRBJ2-7|many|NA
CASSVALIPFEQYF
TGTGCCAGCAGCGTAGCTCTAATTCCCTTCGAGCAGTACTTC
>TRBV7-2|TRBJ1-2|many|NA
CASSLGTSLKGYTF
TGTGCCAGCAGCCTAGGGACATCCCTTAAGGGCTACACCTTC
>TRBV5-1|TRBJ2-1|many|NA
CASSLDTGALHPFF
TGCGCCAGCAGCTTGGATACCGGGGCCCTACACCCGTTCTTC
>TRBV20-1|TRBJ1-4|NA|NA
CSAVDRGGNEKLFF
TGCAGTGCAGTTGACAGAGGAGGAAATGAAAAACTGTTTTTT
>TRBV4-1|TRBJ1-4|NA|NA
CASSQVGEGPTNEKLFF
TGCGCCAGCAGCCAAGTGGGGGAGGGGCCCACTAATGAAAAACTGTTTTTT
>TRBV7-3|TRBJ2-2|NA|NA
CASSFGPRNTGELFF
TGTGCCAGCAGTTTCGGACCGAGAAACACCGGGGAGCTGTTTTTT
>TRBV5-5|TRBJ2-7|many|NA
CASSLLGDAEQYF
TGTGCCAGCAGCTTGTTAGGGGACGCCGAGCAGTACTTC
>TRBV30|TRBJ1-3|many|NA
CAWSATDSSGNTIYF
TGTGCCTGGAGTGCGACAGATTCCTCTGGAAACACCATATATTTT
>TRBV2|TRBJ1-1|many|NA
CASSEEGNTEAFF
TGTGCCAGCAGTGAAGAGGGAAACACTGAAGCTTTCTTT
>TRBV7-3|TRBJ1-4|NA|TRBD1
CASRPGGNEKLFF
TGTGCCAGCAGACCAGGGGGGAATGAAAAACTGTTTTTT
>TRBV7-9|TRBJ2-2|many|NA
CASNLMLTPNTGELFF
TGTGCCAGCAACTTAATGTTAACCCCGAACACCGGGGAGCTGTTTTTT